One and the same sample provided the 5 T cell receptor beta chains below, sequenced in a study of blood T cell repertoires in COVID-19. The protocol was immunoSEQ multiplex PCR, while the TCRdb copy is restricted to in-frame clones and leaves out a portion. The sample consists of around 330,000 clones, around 91% of them appearing once. Sequenced input: PBMCs or T cells enriched from blood (not recorded which). Receptor source: a woman aged 40 to 50 who had recovered from COVID-19.

The chain links TRBV27 to TRBJ1-2; possible D gene TRBD1, 5 bases. The CDR3 contains 17 residues. Germline CDR1 is MNHEY and CDR2 is SMNVEV (reference sequence). Trimming cost V 0 bases and J 0 bases, with 14 bases left between them. CDR3 loop: CASSLSFVRVTNYGYTF. The CDR3 region has the DNA TGTGCCAGCAGTTTATCTTTCGTCAGGGTGACTAACTATGGCTACACCTTC.

This chain uses TRBV7-2 with TRBJ1-4; TRBD1 is a possible D gene (5 bases). Germline loops: CDR1 SGHTA, CDR2 FQGNSA. Trimming stripped 4 bases from V and 5 bases from J, with 14 bases between. This CDR3 region has 15 residues. The CDR3 DNA sequence: TGTGCCAGCAGCTCTAGCGGGGGGTGGAATGAAAAACTGTTTTTT. Protein product: CASSSSGGWNEKLFF.

CDR3 nucleotides: TGCGCCAGCAGTACTAGCGGGGGGAGGGGGGAGACCCAGTACTTC. This encodes CASSTSGGRGETQYF. The chain employs TRBV10-2 and TRBJ2-5, with TRBD2 matching 12 bases. V was clipped by 5 bases and J by 5 bases; unmatched bases: 6. Germline values: CDR1 WSHSY, CDR2 SAAADI. This CDR3 comprises 15 residues.

The rearrangement uses TRBV29-1 and TRBJ1-5, with D possibly matching TRBD1 (5 bases). This CDR3 is built from 14 residues. V shed 6 bases and J shed 2 bases, with 14 bases lying between them. CDR1 is SQVTM, CDR2 ANQGSEA, per germline. This CDR3 reads CSVPGPGGNQPQHF. In DNA, the CDR3 is TGCAGCGTGCCCGGGCCGGGGGGCAATCAGCCCCAGCATTTT.

The chain employs TRBV28 and TRBJ1-2; 7 nucleotides line up with TRBD1. The CDR3 has 18 residues. Per germline, CDR1 MDHEN and CDR2 SYDVKM. With V trimmed by 6 bases and J by 0 bases, 16 bases remained unmatched. The CDR3 loop is CASSPTPGQIPTNYGYTF. The CDR3 DNA is TGTGCCAGCAGCCCGACCCCGGGACAGATACCCACTAACTATGGCTACACCTTC.